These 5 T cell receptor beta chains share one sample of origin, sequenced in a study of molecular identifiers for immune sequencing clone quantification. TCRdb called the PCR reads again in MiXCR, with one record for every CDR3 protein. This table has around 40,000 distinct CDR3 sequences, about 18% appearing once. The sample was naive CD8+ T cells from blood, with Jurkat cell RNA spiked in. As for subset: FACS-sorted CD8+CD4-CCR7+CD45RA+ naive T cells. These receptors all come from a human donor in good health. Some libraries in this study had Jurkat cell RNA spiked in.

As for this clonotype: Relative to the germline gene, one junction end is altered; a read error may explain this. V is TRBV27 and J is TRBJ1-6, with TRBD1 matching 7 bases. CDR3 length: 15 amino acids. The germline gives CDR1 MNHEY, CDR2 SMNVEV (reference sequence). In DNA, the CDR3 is TGTGCCAGCAGTATGGGGACAGTTAAAAATTCACCCCTCCGCTTT. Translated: CASSMGTVKNSPLRF.

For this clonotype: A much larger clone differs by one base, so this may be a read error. The CDR3 bases are TGTGTCAGCAGCGGACGACTAGCGGGCCCAGATACGCAGTATTTT. Its protein product is CVSSGRLAGPDTQYF. The chain couples TRBV28 to TRBJ2-3, with TRBD2 matching over 10 bases. The length of the CDR3 is 15 residues. CDR1 is MDHEN and CDR2 is SYDVKM in the germline V gene.

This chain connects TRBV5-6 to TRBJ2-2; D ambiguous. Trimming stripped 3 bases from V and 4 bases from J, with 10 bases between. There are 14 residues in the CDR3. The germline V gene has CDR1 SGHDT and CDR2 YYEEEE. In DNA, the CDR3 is TGTGCCAGCAGCTCTGGCGGCGGCACCGGGGAGCTGTTTTTT. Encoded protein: CASSSGGGTGELFF.

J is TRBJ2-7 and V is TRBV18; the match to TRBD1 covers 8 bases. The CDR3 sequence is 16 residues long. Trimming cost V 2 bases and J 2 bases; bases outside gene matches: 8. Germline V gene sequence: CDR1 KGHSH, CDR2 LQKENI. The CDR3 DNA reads TGTGCCAGCTCACCAACGACGGGACAGGCCACCTACGAGCAGTACTTC. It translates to CASSPTTGQATYEQYF.

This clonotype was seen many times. CDR3 coding DNA: TGTGCCAGCAGCGGCACGGGGCGGGGTAGCTACGAGCAGTACTTC. It encodes CASSGTGRGSYEQYF. V is TRBV5-6 and J is TRBJ2-7, with D maybe TRBD2 (6 bases). In germline, CDR1 is SGHDT, CDR2 YYEEEE. V was cut by 4 bases and J by 3 bases, with 17 bases left in between. This CDR3 is built from 15 residues.